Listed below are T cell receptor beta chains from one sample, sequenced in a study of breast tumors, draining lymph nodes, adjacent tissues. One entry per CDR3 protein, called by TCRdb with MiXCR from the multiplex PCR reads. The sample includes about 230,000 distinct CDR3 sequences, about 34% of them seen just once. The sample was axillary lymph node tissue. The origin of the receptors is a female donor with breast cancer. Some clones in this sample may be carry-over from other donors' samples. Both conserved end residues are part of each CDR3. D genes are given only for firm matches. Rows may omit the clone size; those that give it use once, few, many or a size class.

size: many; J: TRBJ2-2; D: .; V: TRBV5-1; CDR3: CASSLIRGTTGELFF; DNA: TGCGCCAGCAGCTTGATTAGGGGAACAACCGGGGAGCTGTTTTTT
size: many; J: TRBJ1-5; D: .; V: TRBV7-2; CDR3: CASSLGGDNQPQHF; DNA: TGTGCCAGCAGCTTAGGAGGGGATAATCAGCCCCAGCATTTT
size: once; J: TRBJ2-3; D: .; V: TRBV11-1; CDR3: CASSAGQLTDTQYF; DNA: TGTGCCAGCAGCGCGGGACAGCTCACAGATACGCAGTATTTT
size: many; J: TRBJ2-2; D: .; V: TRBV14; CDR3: CASSQGLGTTGELFF; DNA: TGTGCCAGCAGCCAAGGGCTCGGGACCACCGGGGAGCTGTTTTTT
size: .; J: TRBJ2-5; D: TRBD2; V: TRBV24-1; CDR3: CATSDLSSGRGETQYF; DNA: TGTGCCACCAGTGATTTGAGTAGCGGGAGAGGGGAGACCCAGTACTTC
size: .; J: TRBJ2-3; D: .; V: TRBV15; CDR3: CATSSQTGDTQYF; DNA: TGTGCCACCAGCAGTCAAACAGGGGATACGCAGTATTTT
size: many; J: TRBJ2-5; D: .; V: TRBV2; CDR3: CASRVEETQYF; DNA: TGTGCCAGCAGGGTGGAAGAGACCCAGTACTTC
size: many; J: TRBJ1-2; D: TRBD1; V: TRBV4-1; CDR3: CASSLTGQDPRGYTF; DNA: TGCGCCAGCAGCCTCACCGGACAGGATCCCCGTGGCTACACCTTC
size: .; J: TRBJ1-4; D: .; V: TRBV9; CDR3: CASSVFQGGREKLFF; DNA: TGTGCCAGCAGCGTATTTCAGGGTGGTCGGGAAAAACTGTTTTTT
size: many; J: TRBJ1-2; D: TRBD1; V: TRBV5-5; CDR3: CASSTDRAPGYTF; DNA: TGTGCCAGCAGCACCGACAGGGCGCCTGGCTACACCTTC
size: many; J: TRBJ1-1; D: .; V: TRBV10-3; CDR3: CAISASRGGGGTEAFF; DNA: TGTGCCATCAGCGCCTCCCGGGGAGGGGGAGGGACTGAAGCTTTCTTT
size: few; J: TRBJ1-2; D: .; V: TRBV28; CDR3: CASSSQASGVGYTF; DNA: TGTGCCAGCAGTTCACAAGCCTCGGGAGTGGGCTACACCTTC
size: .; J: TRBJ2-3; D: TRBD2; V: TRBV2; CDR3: CASSDWVTSGRTDTQYF; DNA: TGTGCCAGCAGTGACTGGGTGACTAGCGGGAGAACAGATACGCAGTATTTT
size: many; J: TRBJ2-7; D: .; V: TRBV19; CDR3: CASSTRDLGYEQYF; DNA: TGTGCCAGTAGTACCCGGGACCTAGGGTACGAGCAGTACTTC
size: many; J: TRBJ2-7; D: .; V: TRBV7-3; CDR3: CASSPPAGEQYF; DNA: TGTGCCAGCAGCCCCCCGGCCGGCGAGCAGTACTTC
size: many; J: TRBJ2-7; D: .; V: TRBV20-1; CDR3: CSATFWDKRGGEQYF; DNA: TGCAGTGCCACCTTCTGGGACAAGAGGGGAGGCGAGCAGTACTTC
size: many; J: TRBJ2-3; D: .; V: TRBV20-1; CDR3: CSAHRGDTQYF; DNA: TGCAGTGCGCACCGTGGGGATACGCAGTATTTT
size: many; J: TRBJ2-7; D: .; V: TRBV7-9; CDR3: CASSSRTHHSSHYEQYF; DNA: TGTGCCAGCAGCTCGCGGACGCACCATTCTTCACACTACGAGCAGTACTTC
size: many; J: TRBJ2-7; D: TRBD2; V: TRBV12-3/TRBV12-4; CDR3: CASSLAISGTSGSGGGEQYF; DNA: TGTGCCAGCAGTTTAGCTATCTCCGGGACTAGCGGGAGTGGGGGGGGCGAGCAGTACTTC
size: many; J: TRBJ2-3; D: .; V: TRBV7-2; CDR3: CASSLRITDTQYF; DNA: TGTGCCAGCAGCTTACGTATCACAGATACGCAGTATTTT